These 6 T cell receptor beta chains were sequenced from one sample in a study of T cells in Graves' hyperthyroidism and ophthalmopathy. Template material for amplifying TCR beta CDR3 regions consisted of RNA transcripts. The HTBI set primed first-round TCR CDR3 RT-PCR. TCRdb reprocessed the multiplex PCR reads with MiXCR, giving one entry per CDR3 protein. The sample carries hundreds of thousands of distinct CDR3 sequences, roughly 22% recorded once. Material: blood. Receptors were obtained from a young man with Graves' ophthalmopathy.

This clonotype was seen a handful of times. The J gene is TRBJ2-1, the V gene TRBV3-1, with D tentatively TRBD1 (6 bases). Germline V lookup: CDR1 LGHDT, CDR2 YNNKEL (reference sequence). V was shortened by 5 bases and J by 3 bases, with 23 bases between the two germline ends. The length of the CDR3 is 18 residues. CDR3 nucleotide sequence: TGTGCCAGCAGCTCGAACCTACAGGGCTCCCATAACTACAATGAGCAGTTCTTC. Residues: CASSSNLQGSHNYNEQFF.

This clonotype was counted ten times or more. The chain couples TRBV27 to TRBJ2-1, with TRBD2 matching 10 bases. The CDR3 is 13 amino acids. The germline CDR1 and CDR2 sequences are MNHEY and SMNVEV (reference sequence). V gave up 8 bases and J gave up 8 bases; unmatched junction bases: 6. In nucleotides, the CDR3 is TGTGCCAGCGGGCCTAGCGGGAGCTATGAGCAGTTCTTC. This codes for CASGPSGSYEQFF.

This clonotype was seen ten or more times. This chain links TRBV6-2 or TRBV6-3 with TRBJ1-1; no reliable D call. This CDR3 comprises 14 residues. Trimming shortened V by 0 bases and J by 3 bases, and 8 bases separated the two germline ends. Germline CDR1 MNHEY, CDR2 SVGEGT. This CDR3 is CASSYSGRDTEAFF. DNA for the CDR3: TGTGCCAGCAGTTACTCGGGCCGAGACACTGAAGCTTTCTTT.

This clonotype was observed a few times. The chain employs TRBV5-1 and TRBJ2-7; TRBD1 agrees at 9 bases. This CDR3 has 13 amino acids. V gave up 0 bases and J gave up 6 bases; unmatched junction bases: 1. CDR1 and CDR2 (germline): SGHRS, YFSETQ. The CDR3 coding sequence is TGCGCCAGCAGCTTGGGGGACAGGGCCGAGCAGTACTTC. Amino acids: CASSLGDRAEQYF.

J is TRBJ2-5 and V is TRBV3-1; 7 bases match TRBD2. Germline V CDR1 and CDR2: LGHDT, YNNKEL (reference sequence). V lost 2 bases to trimming and J lost 5 bases; unmatched junction nucleotides: 17. This CDR3 is built from 18 residues. In DNA form, the CDR3 reads TGTGCCAGCAGCCAATCGGCGAAGGAGGGAGGGCCATTGGAGACCCAGTACTTC. This translates into CASSQSAKEGGPLETQYF.

The chain uses TRBV12-3 or TRBV12-4 and TRBJ1-1, with TRBD1 as a possible D gene (6 bases). V lost 6 bases and J lost 4, with 15 bases in between. There are 14 residues in the CDR3. In DNA, the CDR3 is TGTGCCAGCAGCCCTACAGGGAGGGCCACTGAAGCTTTCTTT. Translated: CASSPTGRATEAFF.